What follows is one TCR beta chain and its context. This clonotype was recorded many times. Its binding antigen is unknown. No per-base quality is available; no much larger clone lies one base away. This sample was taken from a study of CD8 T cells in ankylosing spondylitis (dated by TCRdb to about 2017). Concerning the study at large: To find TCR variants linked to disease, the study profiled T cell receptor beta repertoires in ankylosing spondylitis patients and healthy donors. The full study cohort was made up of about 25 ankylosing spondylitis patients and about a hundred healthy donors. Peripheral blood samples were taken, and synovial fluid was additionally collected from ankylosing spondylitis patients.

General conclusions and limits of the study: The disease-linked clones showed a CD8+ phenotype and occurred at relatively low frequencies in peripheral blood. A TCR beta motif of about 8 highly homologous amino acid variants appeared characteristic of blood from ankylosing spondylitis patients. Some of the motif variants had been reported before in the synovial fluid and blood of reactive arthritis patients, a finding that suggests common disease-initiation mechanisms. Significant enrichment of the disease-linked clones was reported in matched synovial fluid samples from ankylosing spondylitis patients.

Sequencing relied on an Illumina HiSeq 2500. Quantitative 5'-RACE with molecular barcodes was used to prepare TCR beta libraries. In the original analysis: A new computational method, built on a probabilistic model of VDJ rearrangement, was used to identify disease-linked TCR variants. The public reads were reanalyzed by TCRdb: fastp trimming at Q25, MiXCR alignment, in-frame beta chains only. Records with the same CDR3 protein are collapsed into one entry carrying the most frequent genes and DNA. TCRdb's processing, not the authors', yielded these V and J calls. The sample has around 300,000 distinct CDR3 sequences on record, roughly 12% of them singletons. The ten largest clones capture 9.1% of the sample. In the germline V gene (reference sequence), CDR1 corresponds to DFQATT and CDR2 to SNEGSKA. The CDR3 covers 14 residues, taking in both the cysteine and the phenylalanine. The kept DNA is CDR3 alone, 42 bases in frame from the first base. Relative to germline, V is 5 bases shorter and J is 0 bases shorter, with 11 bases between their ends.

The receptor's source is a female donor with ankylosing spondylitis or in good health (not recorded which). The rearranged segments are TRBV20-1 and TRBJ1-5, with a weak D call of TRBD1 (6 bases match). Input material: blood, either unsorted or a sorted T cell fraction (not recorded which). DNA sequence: TGCAGTGCTCTACAGGGAGATAGCAATCAGCCCCAGCATTTT. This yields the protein CSALQGDSNQPQHF.